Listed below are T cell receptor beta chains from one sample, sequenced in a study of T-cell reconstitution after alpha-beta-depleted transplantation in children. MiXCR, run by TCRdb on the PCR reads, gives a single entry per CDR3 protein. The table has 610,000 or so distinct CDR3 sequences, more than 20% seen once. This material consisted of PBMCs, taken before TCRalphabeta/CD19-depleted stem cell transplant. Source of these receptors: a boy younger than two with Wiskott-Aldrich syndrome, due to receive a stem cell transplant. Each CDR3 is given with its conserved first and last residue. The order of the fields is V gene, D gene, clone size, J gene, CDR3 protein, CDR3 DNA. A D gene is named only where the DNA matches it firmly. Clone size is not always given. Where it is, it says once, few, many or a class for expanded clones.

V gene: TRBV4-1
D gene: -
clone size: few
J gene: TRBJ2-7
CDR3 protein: CASSRLPLYYEQYF
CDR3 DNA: TGCGCCAGCAGCCGATTACCCTTGTACTACGAGCAGTACTTC

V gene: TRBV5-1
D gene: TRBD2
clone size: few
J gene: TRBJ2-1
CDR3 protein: CASSLLLAGVKDEQFF
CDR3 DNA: TGCGCCAGCAGCCTTTTGCTAGCGGGAGTTAAGGATGAGCAGTTCTTC

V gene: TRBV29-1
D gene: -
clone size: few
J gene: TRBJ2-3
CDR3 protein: CSVEGGRLSTDTQYF
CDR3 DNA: TGCAGCGTTGAGGGCGGCCGTTTAAGCACAGATACGCAGTATTTT

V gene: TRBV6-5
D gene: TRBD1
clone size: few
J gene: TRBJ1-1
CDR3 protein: CASSNTGTANTEAFF
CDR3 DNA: TGTGCCAGCAGTAACACCGGGACAGCTAACACTGAAGCTTTCTTT

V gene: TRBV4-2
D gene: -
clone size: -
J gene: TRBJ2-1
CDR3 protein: CASSQVSAGRTYNEQFF
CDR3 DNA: TGTGCCAGCAGCCAAGTCTCGGCGGGACGGACATACAATGAGCAGTTCTTC

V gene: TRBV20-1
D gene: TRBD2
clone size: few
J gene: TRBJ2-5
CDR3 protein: CSATRTSGRQETQYF
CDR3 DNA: TGCAGTGCCACTAGGACTAGCGGGAGACAAGAGACCCAGTACTTC

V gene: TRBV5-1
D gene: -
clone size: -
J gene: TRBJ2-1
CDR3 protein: CASTRGGSSYNEQFF
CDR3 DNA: TGCGCCAGCACCAGGGGCGGGAGCTCCTACAATGAGCAGTTCTTC

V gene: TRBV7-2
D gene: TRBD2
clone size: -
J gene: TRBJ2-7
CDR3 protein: CASSLQLAGPPYEQYF
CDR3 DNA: TGTGCCAGCAGCCTCCAACTAGCGGGACCTCCCTACGAGCAGTACTTC

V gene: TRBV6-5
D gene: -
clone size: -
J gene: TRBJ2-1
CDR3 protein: CASSYDRYNEQFF
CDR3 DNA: TGTGCCAGCAGTTATGACCGTTACAATGAGCAGTTCTTC

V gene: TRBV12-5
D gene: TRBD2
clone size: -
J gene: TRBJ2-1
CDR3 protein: CASGFPGSGGGNEQFF
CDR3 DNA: TGTGCTAGTGGTTTCCCCGGCAGCGGGGGGGGCAATGAGCAGTTCTTC

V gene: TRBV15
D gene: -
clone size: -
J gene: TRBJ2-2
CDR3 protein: CATSRSSITGELFF
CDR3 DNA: TGTGCCACCAGCAGATCTAGTATAACCGGGGAGCTGTTTTTT

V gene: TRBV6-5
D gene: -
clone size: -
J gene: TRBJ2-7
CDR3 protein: CASSSGSHLNEQYF
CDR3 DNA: TGTGCCAGCAGTTCCGGATCCCACCTTAACGAGCAGTACTTC

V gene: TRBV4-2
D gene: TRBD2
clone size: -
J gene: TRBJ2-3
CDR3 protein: CASSQAYGTSGRRGTDTQYF
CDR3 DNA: TGTGCCAGCAGCCAAGCCTACGGGACTAGCGGGAGACGTGGCACAGATACGCAGTATTTT

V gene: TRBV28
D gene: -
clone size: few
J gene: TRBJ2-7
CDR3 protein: CASSTGTPLYEQYF
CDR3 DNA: TGTGCCAGCTCAACAGGGACACCTCTCTACGAGCAGTACTTC

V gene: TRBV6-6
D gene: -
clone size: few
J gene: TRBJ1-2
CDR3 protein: CASSYRENYGYTF
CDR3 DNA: TGTGCCAGCAGCTACCGGGAGAACTATGGCTACACCTTC